The present T cell receptor (beta chain) was sequenced within a study of T cell repertoires in cytomegalovirus infection. Overall study context: Used in the study were CMV epitopes, some recently identified and HLA-C-restricted, others well-studied and HLA-B-restricted. A matching HLA type, together with CMV infection, was signaled by public TCR beta signatures. General study results and limits: HLA-C-restricted CMV clonotypes gave the most frequent clonotype in two of eight donors. Adding up the frequency of public TCR beta families identified people who carried CMV plus the relevant HLA.

In regard to this clonotype: Its antigen is undetermined.

TCRdb re-called the reads with MiXCR, one entry per CDR3 protein. Of fewer than 200,000 distinct CDR3 sequences in the sample, about a fifth were seen once. This CDR3 has 14 amino acids. CDR1 and CDR2 (germline): SGHVS, FQNEAQ. With V trimmed by 1 base and J by 5 bases, 3 bases remained unmatched. This chain connects TRBV7-8 to TRBJ2-7; 9 nucleotides agree with TRBD1. This receptor was obtained from a human donor in good health (CMV status not recorded). Some clones in this sample may be carry-over from other donors' samples. The sequenced sample was CD8+ T cells from cultured PBMCs, obtained from culture after CMV antigen stimulation. CDR3 coding DNA: TGTGCCAGCAGCTTAGGTGGACAGGGGAACGAGCAGTACTTC. This gives the protein CASSLGGQGNEQYF.